This T cell receptor (beta chain) comes out of a study of blood T cell repertoires in COVID-19. Overall study context: COVID-19 samples, acute and convalescent, were from the United States, Italy and Spain. PBMCs, B-cell-depleted T cells, or T cells provided the cDNA or gDNA that made up the material.

V lost 0 bases, J lost 4 bases, and 16 bases lay in between. Per the germline V gene, CDR1 is LNHDA and CDR2 is SQIVND (reference sequence). The CDR3 spans 17 residues. Source study methods: Reference gene primer amplification gave nucleated cell count estimates. The table came from immunoSEQ multiplex PCR; TCRdb's copy has only in-frame clones and leaves some out. V and J calls and clone size are given by that table; D and trimming were obtained from the DNA. The sample includes 250,000 to 350,000 clones, roughly 89% seen only once; the top ten take around 0.88%. The TCR was taken from a man aged 25-40 years with acute or convalescent COVID-19. This chain connects TRBV19 to TRBJ1-5, with D tentatively TRBD1 (5 bases). The sample comprised peripheral blood. The CDR3: CASSIDLSGTLNQPQHF. The CDR3 coding sequence is TGTGCCAGTAGTATAGATCTATCCGGGACTCTAAATCAGCCCCAGCATTTT. The full variable domain, with the rest looked up from reference TRBV19 and TRBJ1-5, is DGGITQSPKYLFRKEGQNVTLSCEQNLNHDAMYWYRQDPGQGLRLIYYSQIVNDFQKGDIAEGYSVSREKKESFPLTVTSAQKNPTAFYLCASSIDLSGTLNQPQHFGDGTRLSIL.